A single sample gave rise to the 4 T cell receptor beta chains below, sequenced in a study of T cell responses to AZD1222 COVID-19 vaccine. The method was immunoSEQ multiplex PCR; TCRdb's version includes in-frame clones alone and lacks a portion of them. The sample lists 95,000 to 100,000 clones; about nine tenths were seen once. Sequences were derived from peripheral blood, sampled on day 0 of AZD1222 vaccination. The receptors stem from an adult in good health.

This chain's CDR3 is CARAGDGNTIYF. In nucleotides, the CDR3 is TGTGCCAGGGCAGGGGACGGAAACACCATATATTTT. The J gene is TRBJ1-3, the V gene TRBV2; possibly TRBD1 for D (6 bases). This CDR3 contains 12 residues. Germline assignment: CDR1 SNHLY and CDR2 FYNNEI. Trimming removed 9 bases at V and 4 bases at J, with 10 bases between. Based on the CDR3 plus reference TRBV2 and TRBJ1-3, the full variable domain is EPEVTQTPSHQVTQMGQEVILRCVPISNHLYFYWYRQILGQKVEFLVSFYNNEISEKSEIFDDQFSVERPDGSNFTLKIRSTKLEDSAMYFCARAGDGNTIYFGEGSWLTVV.

Written as DNA, the CDR3 is TGCGCCAGCAGCCTCTCCGGGACAGGGGCTTATGGCTACACCTTC. This encodes CASSLSGTGAYGYTF. The genes are TRBV4-1 and TRBJ1-2, with TRBD1 matching 10 bases. Germline-derived CDR1 and CDR2 are MGHRA and YSYEKL. The junction had 7 bases not matched to a gene; V was cut back by 4 bases and J by 5 bases. CDR3 length: 15 amino acids.

This clone came up once. V usage is TRBV28 and J usage is TRBJ2-7; 7 nucleotides align to TRBD1. Per germline, CDR1 MDHEN and CDR2 SYDVKM. The CDR3 sequence is 15 residues long. Losses at the gene ends were 6 bases for V and 4 bases for J; bases not matched to a gene: 12. The CDR3 reads CASSSPGTAEYEQYF. The CDR3 nucleotides are TGTGCCAGCAGCTCACCCGGGACAGCCGAATACGAGCAGTACTTC.

The chain links TRBV29-1 to TRBJ2-7; TRBD1 agrees at 10 bases. The germline gives CDR1 SQVTM, CDR2 ANQGSEA. There are 15 residues in the CDR3. V shed 1 base and J 3 bases; nucleotides not matched to a gene: 6. DNA of the CDR3: TGCAGCGTTGAAGGCCCGGGACAGGGGTTCTACGAGCAGTACTTC. It yields the protein CSVEGPGQGFYEQYF.